This T cell receptor beta chain was recorded in a study of blood T cell repertoires in COVID-19. Overall study: T cells, B-cell-depleted T cells, or PBMCs supplied cDNA or gDNA.

Looked up from germline, CDR1 is MDHEN and CDR2 is SYDVKM. J was trimmed by 7 bases and V by 6 bases; bases with no gene match: 3. The CDR3 runs 12 residues. TCRdb's copy holds only in-frame clones and misses some; the assay was immunoSEQ multiplex PCR. This table holds roughly 290,000 clones, around 87% found once. This receptor was taken from a woman under 40 who had recovered from COVID-19. Sequenced sample: peripheral blood. V gene TRBV28 combines with J gene TRBJ2-5; the match to TRBD1 covers 9 bases. As DNA, the CDR3 is TGTGCCAGCAGCGACAGGGGGTGGACCCAGTACTTC. Residues: CASSDRGWTQYF.